This passage covers 17 T cell receptor beta chains from one sample sequenced in a study of CD8+CD57+ T cells in acquired aplastic anemia. Researchers used genomic DNA as the template to profile TCR beta VDJ and CDR3. TCRdb recomputed calls from the reads with MiXCR, one row per CDR3 protein. The sample contains about 200,000 distinct CDR3 sequences, about 60% of which appear only once. Previously, flow cytometry had revealed CD8+CD57+ cell expansion in the patients chosen for sequencing. The material sequenced was sorted CD4+, CD8+, or CD8+CD57+ T cells (not recorded which) from PBMCs. The receptor source for this set is a human donor with aplastic anemia.

The chain has TRBV10-3 and TRBJ2-1, with a possible D match to TRBD1 (6 bases). Looked up from germline, CDR1 is ENHRY and CDR2 is SYGVKD. The CDR3 spans 17 residues. V was pared by 10 bases and J by 6 bases, with 28 bases between. The CDR3: CATSEPLRQAPGNEQFF. Here the CDR3 DNA reads TGTGCCACGTCCGAACCCCTTAGACAGGCCCCAGGCAATGAGCAGTTCTTC.

The genes are TRBV9 and TRBJ2-3, with D possibly matching TRBD2 (6 bases). This CDR3 is built from 16 residues. Germline lookup yields CDR1 SGDLS and CDR2 YYNGEE. Trimming took off 0 bases at V and 1 base at J, with 12 bases between the two ends. The CDR3 loop reads CASSVAGDHRTDTQYF. CDR3 bases: TGTGCCAGCAGCGTAGCGGGAGATCATCGCACAGATACGCAGTATTTT.

This clonotype has just a few counts. This chain joins TRBV15 and TRBJ2-7; no firm D call. Trimming cost V 2 bases and J 7 bases, with 15 bases left between them. This CDR3 has 14 amino acids. The germline CDR1 and CDR2 sequences are LNHNV and YYDKDF (reference sequence). CDR3: CATSRTRYAGEQYF. Here the CDR3 DNA reads TGTGCCACCAGCAGAACCCGATATGCTGGGGAGCAGTACTTC.

This clonotype was picked up a small number of times. The CDR3 region has the DNA TGTGCCAGCAGCTTAGCGGGGCAGGGCTACGAGCAGTACTTC. This gives the protein CASSLAGQGYEQYF. This chain uses TRBV7-2 with TRBJ2-7; possibly TRBD1 for D (5 bases). Germline assignment: CDR1 SGHTA and CDR2 FQGNSA. Trimming removed 0 bases at V and 3 bases at J, with 9 bases between. This CDR3 comprises 14 residues.

The genes are TRBV10-3 and TRBJ1-1; a possible D gene is TRBD1 (5 bases). The CDR3 sequence is 13 residues long. The germline V and J ends were trimmed by 8 bases and 5 bases, with 15 bases remaining between them. Germline V gene lookup returns CDR1 ENHRY and CDR2 SYGVKD. DNA of the CDR3: TGTGCCATCCGGGAGGGGACGGGGACTGAAGCTTTCTTT. Its translation is CAIREGTGTEAFF.

Comment on this clonotype: A much larger clone lies one base from this, so it may be a read error. The CDR3 does not end in the conserved phenylalanine or tryptophan, so this is likely a read error. The chain recombines TRBV7-3 with TRBJ2-1; D gene ambiguous. The V gene lost 3 bases and the J gene lost 6 bases, with 9 bases spanning the gap. Per the germline V gene, CDR1 is SGHTA and CDR2 is FQGTGA. The CDR3 is 13 amino acids. The CDR3 coding sequence is TGTGCCAGCAGCTTGACTTACGCCAATGAGCAGTTCTTA. It specifies CASSLTYANEQFL.

This chain joins TRBV5-8 and TRBJ2-7; 7 nucleotides align to TRBD1. This CDR3 is built from 14 residues. The V and J ends lost 2 bases and 1 base, in that order; junction bases with no gene match: 3. The germline gives CDR1 SGHTS, CDR2 YDEGEE. This CDR3 is CASSFDRVSYEQYF. CDR3 DNA sequence: TGTGCCAGCAGCTTCGACAGGGTTTCCTACGAGCAGTACTTC.

The rearrangement links TRBV20-1 to TRBJ2-1, with a weak D call TRBD2 (6 bases). Trimming removed 7 bases from V and 5 bases from J, with 15 bases in between. This CDR3 comprises 13 residues. Germline CDR1 and CDR2: DFQATT and SNEGSKA (reference sequence). This CDR3 reads CSGLPGLDNEQFF. As DNA, the CDR3 is TGCAGTGGCCTCCCGGGACTCGACAATGAGCAGTTCTTC.

On this clonotype: At one of its ends the junction is not consistent with the germline gene, which may arise from a read error. The CDR3, as DNA: TGTGCCATCAGTGTGAGGGACTACGAGCAGTATTTT. Protein sequence: CAISVRDYEQYF. This chain links TRBV2 with TRBJ2-3, with 7 bases lining up with TRBD2. The germline CDR1 and CDR2 sequences are SNHLY and FYNNEI. This CDR3 spans 12 amino acids.

This clonotype occurred many times. Germline is not matched at one junction end, which may reflect a read error. V is TRBV5-6 and J is TRBJ1-4; D perhaps matches TRBD1 (6 bases). The CDR3 loop spans 16 amino acids. The germline V gene has CDR1 SGHDT and CDR2 YYEEEE. CDR3 protein: CASTLLGGWGEEKLFF. DNA for the CDR3: TGTGCCAGCACCTTGCTGGGGGGCTGGGGAGAGGAAAAACTGTTTTTT.

CDR3 nucleotides: TGCGCCAGCAGTGTGGGCCTCGGGAGGAATGAGCAGTTCTTC. Its translation: CASSVGLGRNEQFF. V is TRBV10-1 and J is TRBJ2-1, with 7 bases matching TRBD2. Germline CDR1 is WNHNN and CDR2 is SYGVQD (reference sequence). CDR3 length equals 14 residues. V dropped 4 bases and J dropped 7; count of bases not matched to a gene: 7.

This clonotype appeared once. One end of the junction varies from germline; a read error may be responsible. The genes are TRBV9 and TRBJ1-6; the D gene is possibly TRBD1 (6 bases). The CDR3 runs 15 residues. Germline V gene lookup returns CDR1 SGDLS and CDR2 YYNGEE. CDR3 loop: CASSGSGAGRSPLYF. The CDR3 DNA reads TGTGCCAGCAGCGGCTCAGGGGCAGGTCGTTCACCCCTCTACTTT.

The sample holds a few counts of this clonotype. The rearrangement links TRBV6-5 to TRBJ1-2; perhaps TRBD1 as D (5 bases). CDR3 length: 15 residues. V lost 6 bases and J lost 4, with 18 bases in between. Germline V gene data show CDR1 as MNHEY and CDR2 as SVGAGI. The CDR3 bases are TGTGCCAGCAGCCCTGGGCAGGGTGAAGTCTATGGCTACACCTTC. Protein sequence: CASSPGQGEVYGYTF.

V and J are TRBV2 and TRBJ1-6; the D gene is possibly TRBD1 (6 bases). CDR3 length equals 15 residues. The germline CDR1 and CDR2 sequences are SNHLY and FYNNEI. Trimming removed 9 bases from V and 4 bases from J, with 16 bases in between. The CDR3 sequence is CASSLGGAYNSPLHF. The CDR3 nucleotides are TGTGCCAGTTCCTTAGGGGGGGCTTATAATTCACCCCTCCACTTT.

In nucleotides, the CDR3 is TGCAGCGTCTCGGACAGGGGGCTGTCCTACGAGCAGTACTTC. This encodes CSVSDRGLSYEQYF. The chain recombines TRBV29-1 with TRBJ2-7; 11 bases align to TRBD1. Germline CDR1 SQVTM, CDR2 ANQGSEA. This CDR3 is 14 amino acids long. The trim removed 6 bases at V and 1 base at J, leaving 5 bases unmatched.

This clonotype was recorded many times. The rearrangement joins TRBV12-5 to TRBJ2-6, with TRBD2 matching 8 bases. The CDR3 is 17 residues long. Germline V CDR1 and CDR2: LGHNT, FRNRAP. The V gene end was trimmed by 6 bases and the J gene end by 2 bases; junction bases not matched to a gene: 9. As DNA, the CDR3 is TGTGCTAGTGGCCGACCGCGGGAGGACGCTGGGGCCAACGTCCTGACTTTC. This sequence encodes CASGRPREDAGANVLTF.

Of note for this clonotype: The CDR3 does not close with the conserved phenylalanine or tryptophan, likely indicating a read error. The V and J genes are TRBV24-1 and TRBJ2-5; 9 nucleotides align to TRBD1. The CDR3 extends over 16 amino acids. Germline V gene data show CDR1 as KGHDR and CDR2 as SFDVKD. The V gene end was trimmed by 5 bases and the J gene end by 0 bases; junction bases not matched to a gene: 6. CDR3 nucleotides: TGTGCCACCAGTGCCAACAGGGGGCTTTACCAAGAGACCCAGTACGTC. This codes for CATSANRGLYQETQYV.